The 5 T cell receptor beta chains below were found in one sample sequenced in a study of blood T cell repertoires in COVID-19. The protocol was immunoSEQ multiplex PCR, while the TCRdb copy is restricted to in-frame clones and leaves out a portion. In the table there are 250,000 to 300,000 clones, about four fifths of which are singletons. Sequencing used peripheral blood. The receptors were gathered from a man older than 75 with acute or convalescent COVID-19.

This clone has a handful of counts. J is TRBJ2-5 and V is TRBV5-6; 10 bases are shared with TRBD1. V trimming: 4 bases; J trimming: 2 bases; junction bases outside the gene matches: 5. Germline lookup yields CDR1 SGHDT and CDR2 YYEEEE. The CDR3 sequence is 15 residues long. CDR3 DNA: TGTGCCAGCAGCCCCGGGACAGGGGATCAAGAGACCCAGTACTTC. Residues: CASSPGTGDQETQYF.

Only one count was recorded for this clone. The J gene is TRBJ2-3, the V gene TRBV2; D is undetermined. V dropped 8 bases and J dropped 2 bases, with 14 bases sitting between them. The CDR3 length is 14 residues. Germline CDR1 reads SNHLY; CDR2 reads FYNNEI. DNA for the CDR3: TGTGCCAGCGTTGCGCTCCACCTCACAGATACGCAGTATTTT. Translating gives CASVALHLTDTQYF.

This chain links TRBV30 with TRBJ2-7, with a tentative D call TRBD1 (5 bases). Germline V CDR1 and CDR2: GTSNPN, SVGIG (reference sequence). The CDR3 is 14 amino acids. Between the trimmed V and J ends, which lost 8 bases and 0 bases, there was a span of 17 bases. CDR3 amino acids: CAGVKGSSSYEQYF. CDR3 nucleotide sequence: TGTGCCGGAGTTAAGGGGTCAAGCTCCTACGAGCAGTACTTC.

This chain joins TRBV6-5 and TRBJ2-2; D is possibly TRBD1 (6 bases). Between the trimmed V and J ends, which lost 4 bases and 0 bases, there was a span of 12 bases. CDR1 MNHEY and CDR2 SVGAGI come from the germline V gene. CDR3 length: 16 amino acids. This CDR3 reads CASSLDSVANTGELFF. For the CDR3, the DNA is TGTGCCAGCAGTTTGGACAGCGTCGCGAACACCGGGGAGCTGTTTTTT.

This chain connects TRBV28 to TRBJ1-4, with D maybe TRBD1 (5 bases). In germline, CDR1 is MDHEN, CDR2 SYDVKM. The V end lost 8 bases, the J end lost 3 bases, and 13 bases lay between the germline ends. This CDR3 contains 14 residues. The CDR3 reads CASRGGSANEKLFF. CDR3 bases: TGTGCCAGCCGCGGGGGATCCGCTAATGAAAAACTGTTTTTT. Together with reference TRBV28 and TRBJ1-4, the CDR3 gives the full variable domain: DVKVTQSSRYLVKRTGEKVFLECVQDMDHENMFWYRQDPGLGLRLIYFSYDVKMKEKGDIPEGYSVSREKKERFSLILESASTNQTSMYLCASRGGSANEKLFFGSGTQLSVL.